The text below deals with one TCR beta chain. Its recognized antigen is unknown. There are no base qualities to consult, and no much larger clone falls within one base. The CDR3 covers 13 residues, taking in both the cysteine and the phenylalanine. The only DNA kept is the CDR3, 39 bases in frame from the first base. Unmatched junction bases come to 7, with V trimmed by 10 bases and J by 5 bases. Library preparation used the immunoSEQ multiplex PCR assay. In TCRdb, the immuneACCESS table is reduced to in-frame sequences with V and J assigned. These tables do not hold every clone; where another copy was compared, an unresolved V gene accounts for under half, and the others remain unexplained. The sample table records roughly 120,000 clones; 88% of these occur just once. The top ten hold around 3.5% of the sample. These data come from a study of control samples from healthy donors and cancer patients (dated by TCRdb to the early 2020s).

Sequencing input: blood. In this chain, TRBV12-3 or TRBV12-4 is recombined with TRBJ1-1; 10 junctional bases match TRBD1. The receptor comes from a man between 40 and 49 years old in good health. The bases read TGTGCCACCAAGACAGGGGGCGGAACTGAAGCTTTCTTT. Protein translation: CATKTGGGTEAFF.